The T cell receptor (beta chain) under discussion was sequenced for a study of molecular identifiers for immune sequencing clone quantification. This clonotype was found many times. Its specificity is not known. The CDR3 does not close with the conserved phenylalanine or tryptophan, likely indicating a read error. Points from the study as a whole: Amid approximately 1 million naive cells, spiked Jurkat TCR RNA from one cell was reportedly still detectable.

V lost 0 bases and J lost 3; bases outside the gene matches: 7. The CDR3 length is 16 residues. In germline, CDR1 is LGHNA, CDR2 YSLEER. Naive CD8 T cells were FACS-sorted by CD8+CD4-CCR7+CD45RA+ markers. TCRdb passed the PCR reads through MiXCR, listing each CDR3 protein once. Here the sample spans 20,000 to 30,000 distinct CDR3 sequences, 15% to 20% being singletons. The sequence was obtained from a human donor in good health. Some libraries in this study had Jurkat cell RNA spiked in. The chain uses TRBV4-3 and TRBJ2-7; 8 bases line up with TRBD2. Sequencing input: naive CD8+ T cells from blood, with Jurkat cell RNA spiked in. Described subset: FACS-sorted CD8+CD4-CCR7+CD45RA+ naive T cells. Here the CDR3 reads CASSQDRGGPLYEQYS. The CDR3 DNA is TGCGCCAGCAGCCAAGACCGGGGGGGCCCCCTCTACGAGCAGTACTCC.